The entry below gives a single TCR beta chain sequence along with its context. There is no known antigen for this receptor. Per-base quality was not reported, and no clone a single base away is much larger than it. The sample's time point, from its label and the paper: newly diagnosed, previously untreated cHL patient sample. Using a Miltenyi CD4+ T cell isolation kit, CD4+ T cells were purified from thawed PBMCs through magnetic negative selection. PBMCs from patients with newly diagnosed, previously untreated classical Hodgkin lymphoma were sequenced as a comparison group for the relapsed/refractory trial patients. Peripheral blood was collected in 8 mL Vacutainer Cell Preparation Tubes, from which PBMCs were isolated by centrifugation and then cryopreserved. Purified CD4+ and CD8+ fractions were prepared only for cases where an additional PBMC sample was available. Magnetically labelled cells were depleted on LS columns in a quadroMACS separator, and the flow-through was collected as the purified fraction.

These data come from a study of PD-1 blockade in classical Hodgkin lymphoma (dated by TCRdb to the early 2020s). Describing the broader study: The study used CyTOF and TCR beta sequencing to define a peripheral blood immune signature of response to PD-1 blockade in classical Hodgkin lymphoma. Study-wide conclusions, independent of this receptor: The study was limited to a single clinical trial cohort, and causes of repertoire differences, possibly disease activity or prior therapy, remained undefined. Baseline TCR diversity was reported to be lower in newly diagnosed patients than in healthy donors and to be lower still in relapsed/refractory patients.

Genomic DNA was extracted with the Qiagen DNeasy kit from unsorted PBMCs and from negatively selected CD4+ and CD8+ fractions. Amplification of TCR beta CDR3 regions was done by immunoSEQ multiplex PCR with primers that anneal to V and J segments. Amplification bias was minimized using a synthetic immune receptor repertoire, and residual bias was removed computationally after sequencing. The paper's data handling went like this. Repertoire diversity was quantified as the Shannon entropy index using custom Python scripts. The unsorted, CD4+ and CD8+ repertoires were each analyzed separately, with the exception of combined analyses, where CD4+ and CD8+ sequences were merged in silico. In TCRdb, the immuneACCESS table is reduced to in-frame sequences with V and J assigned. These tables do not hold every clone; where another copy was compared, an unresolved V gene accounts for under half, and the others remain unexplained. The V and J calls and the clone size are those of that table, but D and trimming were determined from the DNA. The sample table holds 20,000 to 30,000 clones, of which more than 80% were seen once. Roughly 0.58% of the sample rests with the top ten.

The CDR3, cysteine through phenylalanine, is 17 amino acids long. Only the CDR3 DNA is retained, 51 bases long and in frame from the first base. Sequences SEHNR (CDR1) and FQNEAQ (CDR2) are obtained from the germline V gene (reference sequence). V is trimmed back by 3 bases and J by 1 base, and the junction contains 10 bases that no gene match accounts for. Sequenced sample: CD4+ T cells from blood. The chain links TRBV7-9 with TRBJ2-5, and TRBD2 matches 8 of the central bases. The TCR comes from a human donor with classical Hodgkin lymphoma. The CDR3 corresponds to CASSFFLGGGIQETQYF. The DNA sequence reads TGTGCCAGCAGCTTCTTTCTTGGCGGGGGGATCCAAGAGACCCAGTACTTC.